What follows is one T cell receptor beta chain and its context. The clone's antigen remains unknown. Nothing much larger sits one base from this clone, and base qualities are not available. V loses 0 bases, J loses 6 bases, and the germline ends lie 9 bases apart. Per the germline V gene, LGHNT is the CDR1 and FRNRAP is the CDR2. Measured from the cysteine to the phenylalanine, the CDR3 is 14 residues long. CDR3 DNA only is kept here, 42 bases in frame from base 1. The data belong to a study of CD8 T cells in Susac syndrome (dated by TCRdb to 2018 to 2020). Notes on the research overall: Repertoire sequencing was used to test whether CD8+ T cell activation and differentiation in Susac syndrome was antigen driven. CD8+ T cell repertoire clonality was compared between about 12 healthy donors, approximately 14 Susac syndrome patients and 15 multiple sclerosis patients.

RNA was extracted with the RNeasy kit and about 0.5 to 1 ug was reverse transcribed using random hexamers. The immunoSEQ multiplex PCR assay, which covers 54 Vbeta and 13 Jbeta segments, was used to amplify TCR beta CDR3 regions. PCR amplification bias was corrected by using a synthetic template baseline for primer optimization and computational correction. The original pipeline was this. Reads were annotated to V, D and J genes according to IMGT and were analyzed with immunoSEQ Analyzer, with only productive sequences retained. To calculate clonality, Shannon entropy was normalized by log2 of the number of productive unique sequences and then subtracted from one. For each patient and control, public and private clones were evaluated within the 100 most prevalent clones. Clones were defined as Susac-specific if absent from the healthy and MS cohorts, from 900 to 1,300 published viral clones and from other ImmuneACCESS disease sequences. TCRdb handled the public reads itself, with Q25 trimming in fastp and clone calling in MiXCR, and kept productive beta chains. Identical CDR3 proteins give one entry, which carries the most common genes and DNA. In this record, the V and J calls reflect TCRdb's handling and not the investigators' own analysis. The sample table holds under 550,000 distinct CDR3 sequences, of which 75% to 90% were seen once. The ten biggest clones cover roughly 0.1% of the sample.

High-throughput TCR beta sequencing profiled peripheral blood CD8+ and CD4+ T cells from healthy donors, Susac syndrome patients and multiple sclerosis patients. Multiple sclerosis controls were treatment-naive patients with stable or active relapsing-remitting disease fulfilling revised McDonald criteria. Bulk CD8+ and CD4+ T cells were purified by magnetic negative isolation, whereas CD8+ TEMRA cells were enriched by FACS. Blood was collected in EDTA tubes and processed within 24 hours, with PBMCs isolated through density gradient centrifugation. PBMCs intended for TCR sequencing were cryopreserved in liquid nitrogen and were subsequently thawed in a 37 degrees C water bath. Purity of sorted or isolated CD4+, CD8+ and CD8+ TEMRA cells was at least 90%. The study at large found these results: The TCR sequencing and HLA analysis was acknowledged to have included a relatively small number of individuals.

This sequence was found in a human donor with multiple sclerosis. Recombination connected TRBV12-5 to TRBJ2-1, with a weak D call of TRBD1 (5 bases match). Sequences were obtained from CD8+ T cells from PBMCs. In nucleotide form, the sequence is TGTGCTAGTGGTTTGGTCCTCCAGGGCAATGAGCAGTTCTTC. Translated, this gives CASGLVLQGNEQFF.